The present TCR beta chain was sequenced within a study of regulatory T cells in long-lasting Graves disease. Study conclusions and caveats: Persistent-disease Graves' patients showed less TCR diversity than new cases.

Concerning this clonotype itself: What it recognizes is unknown.

Stated time point: newly diagnosed GD, antithyroid drugs for less than 3 months. RNA extracted from PBMCs served as the sequencing template. Building the TCR beta libraries relied on iRepertoire HTBI primers, and CDR3 regions underwent Arm-PCR. TCRdb recomputed calls from the multiplex PCR reads with MiXCR, one row per CDR3 protein. This sample has about 620,000 distinct CDR3 sequences, with approximately 15% found just once. The CDR3 length is 15 residues. Trimming pared 3 bases from V and 3 bases from J, leaving 11 bases between. Germline V CDR1 and CDR2: KGHDR, SFDVKD. This sample also appeared in a second study, on T cells in Graves' hyperthyroidism and ophthalmopathy.

The receptor's source is a woman in her thirties with Graves disease. The chain has TRBV24-1 and TRBJ1-5; D gene ambiguous. The specimen comprised peripheral blood mononuclear cells (PBMCs), sampled at new diagnosis, from a patient treated with antithyroid drugs. Here the CDR3 DNA reads TGTGCCACCAGTGATGGTTTGGGAAACAATCAGCCCCAGCATTTT. Translated: CATSDGLGNNQPQHF.